This TCR beta chain was found in a study of radiation and T cells in renal cell carcinoma. Study-wide findings and caveats: Top tumor clonotypes rose in blood 2 weeks post-radiation, then contracted.

The time point was: blood 2 weeks post-SBRT. Regarding treatment: 15 Gy SBRT to primary tumor, nephrectomy 4 weeks later. Clear cell pathology was present in this patient's renal cell carcinoma. Method: immunoSEQ multiplex PCR; TCRdb's copy keeps in-frame clones and lacks some. The top ten clones hold 10% to 15% of a sample with just over 150,000 clones, 87% of them seen once. On this clone itself: The antigen remains undetermined.

Sequenced material: blood, taken from a patient whose treatment included radiotherapy and nephrectomy. This clonotype was obtained from a woman aged 45-59 years with renal cell carcinoma.

As DNA, the CDR3 is TGTGCCAGCAGACGAGGACTAGCTAACGAGCAGTTCTTC. Translating gives CASRRGLANEQFF. J is TRBJ2-1 and V is TRBV2; TRBD2 matches 8 bases. The germline V gene has CDR1 SNHLY and CDR2 FYNNEI. The junction had 8 bases not matched to a gene; V was cut back by 6 bases and J by 10 bases. This CDR3 comprises 13 residues.